A single sample gave rise to the 13 T cell receptor beta chains below, sequenced in a study of blood T cell repertoires in COVID-19. The protocol was immunoSEQ multiplex PCR, while the TCRdb copy is restricted to in-frame clones and leaves out a portion. The sample carries roughly 120,000 clones, around 89% recorded once. Sequencing was done on a sample of peripheral blood. All receptors come from a woman aged 50 to 60 with acute or convalescent COVID-19.

This chain joins TRBV18 and TRBJ2-7; a possible D gene is TRBD2 (5 bases). Germline V gene data show CDR1 as KGHSH and CDR2 as LQKENI. With 2 bases removed from V and 4 bases from J, the gap between germline ends came to 15 bases. This CDR3 is built from 15 residues. The CDR3 DNA is TGTGCCAGCTCACCAGAAGTGGGCGGAGGTTACGAGCAGTACTTC. This sequence encodes CASSPEVGGGYEQYF. Full variable domain (remainder filled in from reference TRBV18 and TRBJ2-7): NAGVMQNPRHLVRRRGQEARLRCSPMKGHSHVYWYRQLPEEGLKFMVYLQKENIIDESGMPKERFSAEFPKEGPSILRIQQVVRGDSAAYFCASSPEVGGGYEQYFGPGTRLTVT.

This chain links TRBV5-1 with TRBJ1-1; TRBD1 matches at 7 bases. The ends lost 4 bases at V and 8 bases at J; junction bases unmatched: 8. Germline lookup yields CDR1 SGHRS and CDR2 YFSETQ. CDR3 size: 13 residues. The CDR3 loop reads CASSQYTDREAFF. The DNA of the CDR3 is TGCGCCAGCAGCCAATATACGGACAGGGAAGCTTTCTTT.

The chain couples TRBV30 to TRBJ1-1, with 8 bases that match TRBD1. CDR1 is GTSNPN and CDR2 is SVGIG in the germline V gene (reference sequence). V lost 1 base to trimming and J lost 1 base; unmatched junction nucleotides: 8. The CDR3 has 16 residues. CDR3 sequence (DNA): TGTGCCTGGAGTGGTGGGGCAGGGGGCCAGAACACTGAAGCTTTCTTT. Translated, it gives CAWSGGAGGQNTEAFF.

V gene TRBV6-5 combines with J gene TRBJ1-1, with 10 bases identical to TRBD1. The CDR3 sequence is 13 residues long. The ends lost 5 bases at V and 10 bases at J; junction bases unmatched: 7. Germline loops: CDR1 MNHEY, CDR2 SVGAGI. The CDR3 bases are TGTGCCAGCAGTCCGGACAGGGGGTTTGGAGCTTTCTTT. It codes for CASSPDRGFGAFF.

The rearrangement links TRBV6-5 to TRBJ1-5, with 7 bases aligning to TRBD1. Germline V gives CDR1 MNHEY, CDR2 SVGAGI. The ends lost 6 bases at V and 3 bases at J; junction bases unmatched: 8. There are 15 residues in the CDR3. CDR3 sequence (DNA): TGTGCCAGCAGAAAACAGGGGTCGGCCAATCAGCCCCAGCATTTT. Translated, it gives CASRKQGSANQPQHF.

This clone has a handful of counts. The J gene is TRBJ2-2, the V gene TRBV11-3; tentative D call: TRBD2 (5 bases). V shed 5 bases and J shed 7 bases, with 11 bases lying between them. Germline V CDR1 and CDR2: SGHNT, YENEEA. The length of the CDR3 is 13 residues. The CDR3 sequence is CASSPGVSGELFF. CDR3 bases: TGTGCCAGCAGCCCCGGGGTTAGCGGGGAGCTGTTTTTT.

The rearrangement links TRBV27 to TRBJ1-2; D may be TRBD1 (6 bases). Germline V gives CDR1 MNHEY, CDR2 SMNVEV (reference sequence). Trimming left V 8 bases short and J 4 bases short, with 32 bases between. The CDR3 length is 19 residues. CDR3 region: CASARTPADSSSGSYGYTF. In DNA form, the CDR3 reads TGTGCCAGCGCCCGGACACCCGCGGACAGTAGTTCTGGGTCCTATGGCTACACCTTC.

The chain recombines TRBV7-2 with TRBJ1-5; D ambiguous. This CDR3 is built from 15 residues. Looked up from germline, CDR1 is SGHTA and CDR2 is FQGNSA. V gave up 5 bases and J gave up 0 bases, with 11 bases separating them. CDR3 in amino acids: CASSPTLNSNQPQHF. The CDR3 DNA reads TGTGCCAGCAGCCCGACATTGAATAGCAATCAGCCCCAGCATTTT. Variable domain in full (rest from reference TRBV7-2 and TRBJ1-5): GAGVSQSPSNKVTEKGKDVELRCDPISGHTALYWYRQSLGQGLEFLIYFQGNSAPDKSGLPSDRFSAERTGGSVSTLTIQRTQQEDSAVYLCASSPTLNSNQPQHFGDGTRLSIL.

Only one count was recorded for this clone. This chain joins TRBV6-5 and TRBJ2-5, with a tentative D call TRBD2 (5 bases). V gave up 2 bases and J gave up 5 bases, with 12 bases separating them. CDR3 length equals 14 residues. Germline V gene data show CDR1 as MNHEY and CDR2 as SVGAGI. As DNA, the CDR3 is TGTGCCAGCAGTTACCTAACTAGTCCTGAGACCCAGTACTTC. This gives the protein CASSYLTSPETQYF.

The J gene is TRBJ2-1, the V gene TRBV4-2; D perhaps matches TRBD2 (5 bases). The CDR3 covers 16 residues. Between the trimmed V and J ends, which lost 1 base and 7 bases, there was a span of 17 bases. Germline V CDR1 and CDR2: LGHNA, YNFKEQ. The CDR3 nucleotides are TGTGCCAGCAGCCAAGCCCCCGGGGAAGGGTGGAATGAGCAGTTCTTC. Its protein product is CASSQAPGEGWNEQFF.

The V gene is TRBV2, the J gene TRBJ1-2; 7 bases line up with TRBD1. V was pared by 7 bases and J by 4 bases, with 6 bases of the junction left unmatched. Germline CDR1 and CDR2: SNHLY and FYNNEI. CDR3 length equals 13 residues. CDR3 bases: TGTGCCAGCATCGAGAACAGGGGCTATGGCTACACCTTC. Translation: CASIENRGYGYTF.

V is TRBV27 and J is TRBJ2-6, with 10 nucleotides matching TRBD2. Per germline, CDR1 MNHEY and CDR2 SMNVEV (reference sequence). This CDR3 is 15 amino acids long. Trimming at V came to 6 bases and at J to 2 bases, leaving 1 base not matched to a gene. In DNA form, the CDR3 reads TGTGCCAGCAGGCTAGCGGGAGCTGGGGCCAACGTCCTGACTTTC. Translated, it gives CASRLAGAGANVLTF.

CDR3: CSVEIQAKNIQYF. CDR3 bases: TGCAGCGTTGAAATTCAAGCCAAAAACATTCAGTACTTC. This chain uses TRBV29-1 with TRBJ2-4, with D unresolved. Germline CDR1 and CDR2: SQVTM and ANQGSEA. V gave up 2 bases and J gave up 0 bases, with 5 bases separating them. The CDR3 has 13 amino acids.